This TCR beta chain stems from a study of T cells after yellow fever vaccination. CDR1 and CDR2 from the germline V gene are MGHRA and YSYEKL. The CDR3 covers 15 residues. Between the trimmed V and J ends, which lost 5 bases and 0 bases, there was a span of 12 bases. Using its own MiXCR run on the 5' RACE reads, TCRdb lists one record per CDR3 protein. Of tens of thousands of distinct CDR3 sequences in the sample, approximately 6.5% were seen once. Overall study findings and caveats: Researchers cautioned that FACS-sorted repertoires could harbor abundant clonotypes contaminating from the bulk population. Faster peaking, at day 5 versus 15, marked a secondary response that was weaker. Post-booster repertoires again held most primary-vaccination clones (about 96% CD4, 75% to 90% CD8).

This clonotype was seen repeatedly, ten times or more. As yet, its antigen is unknown. This TCR was recovered from a man between 18 and 35 years old who received the YFV17D yellow fever vaccine. The rearrangement uses TRBV4-1 and TRBJ2-3; perhaps TRBD2 as D (6 bases). The sample in question was CD8+ T cells sorted from PBMCs, obtained on the day of the first yellow fever vaccination. The CDR3 DNA is TGCGCCAGCAGCTTTACTAGCCCCAGCACAGATACGCAGTATTTT. Its protein is CASSFTSPSTDTQYF.